Each of the 20 T cell receptor beta chains below was sequenced from the same sample in a study of T cells in Graves' hyperthyroidism and ophthalmopathy. The TCR beta CDR3 regions underwent amplification using RNA transcripts as the source. First-round RT-PCR targeting the TCR CDR3 was performed with the HTBI primer set. TCRdb independently ran MiXCR on the multiplex PCR reads; one entry per CDR3 protein. Here the sample spans 500,000 to 600,000 distinct CDR3 sequences, just under 20% being singletons. The sequencing input was blood. The origin of the receptors is a man aged 40-50 years with Graves' ophthalmopathy.

On this clonotype: A much larger clonotype is one base distant, so this may be a read error. The chain is built from TRBV3-1 and TRBJ1-6; 9 positions match TRBD1. Germline lookup yields CDR1 LGHDT and CDR2 YNNKEL (reference sequence). This CDR3 has 15 residues. The CDR3: CVSSRRDRDNSPLHF. The CDR3 DNA follows: TGTGTCAGCAGCCGCCGGGACAGGGATAATTCACCCCTCCACTTT. Full variable domain (missing parts from reference TRBV3-1 and TRBJ1-6): DTAVSQTPKYLVTQMGNDKSIKCEQNLGHDTMYWYKQDSKKFLKIMFSYNNKELIINETVPNRFSPKSPDKAHLNLHINSLELGDSAVYFCVSSRRDRDNSPLHFGNGTRLTVT.

This clonotype was observed at least ten times. V usage is TRBV2 and J usage is TRBJ2-3; TRBD2 might be the D (6 bases). The CDR3 spans 14 residues. The germline V and J ends were trimmed by 2 bases and 1 base, with 7 bases remaining between them. The germline V gene encodes CDR1 SNHLY and CDR2 FYNNEI. The CDR3 is CASSERERTDTQYF. In DNA form, the CDR3 reads TGTGCCAGCAGTGAACGGGAGCGCACAGATACGCAGTATTTT. Looking up the rest from reference TRBV2 and TRBJ2-3 gives the full variable domain: EPEVTQTPSHQVTQMGQEVILRCVPISNHLYFYWYRQILGQKVEFLVSFYNNEISEKSEIFDDQFSVERPDGSNFTLKIRSTKLEDSAMYFCASSERERTDTQYFGPGTRLTVL.

In its sample, this clonotype was seen many times. The V call is TRBV7-3, the J call TRBJ2-5; 9 nucleotides line up with TRBD1. The V gene end was trimmed by 4 bases and the J gene end by 5 bases; junction bases not matched to a gene: 5. The CDR3 has 14 amino acids. Germline CDR1 SGHTA, CDR2 FQGTGA. Written as DNA, the CDR3 is TGTGCCAGCAGCTCCAAGACAGGGGGGGAGACCCAGTACTTC. Translation: CASSSKTGGETQYF. The complete variable domain, with remaining parts taken from reference TRBV7-3 and TRBJ2-5, reads GAGVSQTPSNKVTEKGKYVELRCDPISGHTALYWYRQSLGQGPEFLIYFQGTGAADDSGLPNDRFFAVRPEGSVSTLKIQRTERGDSAVYLCASSSKTGGETQYFGPGTRLLVL.

This clonotype was observed many times. This chain links TRBV20-1 with TRBJ2-3, with D possibly being TRBD2 (5 bases). Deletions cut 5 bases from V and 2 bases from J, with 17 bases between. The CDR3 length is 15 residues. Germline values: CDR1 DFQATT, CDR2 SNEGSKA (reference sequence). The CDR3 DNA sequence: TGCAGTGCTGGACGAAAGGAGGAATTCACAGATACGCAGTATTTT. Amino acid sequence: CSAGRKEEFTDTQYF.

This chain connects TRBV6-1 to TRBJ2-1; no definite D call. V was pared by 5 bases and J by 6 bases, with 14 bases between. Germline V gene data show CDR1 as MNHNS and CDR2 as SASEGT. The CDR3 runs to 14 residues. CDR3 bases: TGTGCCAGCAGTACCATATTCCACGGCAATGAGCAGTTCTTC. Its protein is CASSTIFHGNEQFF.

V usage is TRBV11-2 and J usage is TRBJ2-1, with 14 bases aligning to TRBD2. Germline V CDR1 and CDR2: SGHAT, FQNNGV. This CDR3 has 16 amino acids. V lost 7 bases and J lost 8; bases outside the gene matches: 10. Here the CDR3 reads CASIQGTSGRGHEQFF. In nucleotides, the CDR3 is TGTGCCAGCATCCAGGGGACTAGCGGGAGAGGGCATGAGCAGTTCTTC.

The J gene is TRBJ2-3, the V gene TRBV14, with a possible D match to TRBD2 (5 bases). The CDR3 length is 18 residues. Trimming removed 2 bases at V and 5 bases at J, with 23 bases between. Germline lookup yields CDR1 SGHDN and CDR2 FVKESK. CDR3 in DNA: TGTGCCAGCAGCCAAAAGTCCGGCAGGCCAAGCGCGGGAGATACGCAGTATTTT. This codes for CASSQKSGRPSAGDTQYF.

Many counts were recorded for this clonotype. This chain joins TRBV6-2 or TRBV6-3 and TRBJ2-3; 8 bases are a match to TRBD1. This CDR3 spans 15 amino acids. The germline V gene has CDR1 MNHEY and CDR2 SVGEGT. The junction had 10 bases not matched to a gene; V was cut back by 7 bases and J by 4 bases. DNA of the CDR3: TGTGCCAGCACTGGACAGGGTATGGTCCCAGATACGCAGTATTTT. It encodes CASTGQGMVPDTQYF.

This clonotype was picked up many times. The chain joins TRBV7-2 to TRBJ2-7, with 7 bases aligning to TRBD1. Looked up from germline, CDR1 is SGHTA and CDR2 is FQGNSA. The CDR3 spans 15 residues. Germline trimming cut 4 bases from V and 2 bases from J; bases unmatched to any gene: 8. In DNA, the CDR3 is TGTGCCAGCAGCTCAGACAGGGTAACAACCTACGAGCAGTACTTC. It encodes CASSSDRVTTYEQYF.

The chain is built from TRBV5-5 and TRBJ1-5; no firm D call. The ends were cut back, 2 bases at V and 4 bases at J, with 10 bases in the middle. The CDR3 has 14 amino acids. The germline V gene encodes CDR1 SGHKS and CDR2 YYEKEE (reference sequence). The CDR3 here is CASSLPGQNQPQHF. The CDR3 nucleotides are TGTGCCAGCAGCTTACCGGGCCAAAATCAGCCCCAGCATTTT.

Many counts were recorded for this clonotype. V is TRBV7-8 and J is TRBJ2-7, with D perhaps TRBD1 (5 bases). Per germline, CDR1 SGHVS and CDR2 FQNEAQ. CDR3 length: 13 residues. The V gene lost 5 bases and the J gene lost 4 bases, with 12 bases spanning the gap. CDR3 DNA sequence: TGTGCCAGCAGCGGTGGGCCAGGGTACGAGCAGTACTTC. Its protein is CASSGGPGYEQYF. Combining the CDR3 with reference TRBV7-8 and TRBJ2-7 gives the whole variable domain GAGVSQSPRYKVAKRGQDVALRCDPISGHVSLFWYQQALGQGPEFLTYFQNEAQLDKSGLPSDRFFAERPEGSVSTLKIQRTQQEDSAVYLCASSGGPGYEQYFGPGTRLTVT.

This clonotype was observed a handful of times. The V call is TRBV28, the J call TRBJ2-2; possibly TRBD1 for D (6 bases). Deletions cut 6 bases from V and 6 bases from J, with 11 bases between. The CDR3 totals 13 residues. Germline V lookup: CDR1 MDHEN, CDR2 SYDVKM. CDR3 sequence reads: CASRRGGPGELFF. CDR3 nucleotide sequence: TGTGCCAGCAGGCGAGGGGGACCCGGGGAGCTGTTTTTT.

A few counts support this clonotype. This sequence joins TRBV5-8 and TRBJ2-3, with 11 bases that match TRBD2. The germline V gene encodes CDR1 SGHTS and CDR2 YDEGEE. The CDR3 contains 17 residues. V lost 3 bases and J lost 5; bases outside the gene matches: 11. CDR3 sequence (DNA): TGTGCCAGCAGCTCCGGCACACTAGCGGGAGCAGTAGATACGCAGTATTTT. This encodes CASSSGTLAGAVDTQYF.

Of note for this clonotype: The junction differs from germline at one of its ends, possibly a read error. This chain uses TRBV5-1 with TRBJ1-4; 8 positions agree with TRBD1. The CDR3 extends over 16 amino acids. Germline V gene data show CDR1 as SGHRS and CDR2 as YFSETQ. This CDR3 reads CASSLRTGSTNGKLFF. DNA for the CDR3: TGCGCCAGCAGCTTACGGACAGGGTCAACTAATGGAAAACTGTTTTTT.

This clonotype was counted many times. V gene TRBV3-1 combines with J gene TRBJ1-2; D gene ambiguous. Trimming took off 1 base at V and 8 bases at J, with 14 bases between the two ends. There are 14 residues in the CDR3. The germline V gene has CDR1 LGHDT and CDR2 YNNKEL (reference sequence). CDR3 coding DNA: TGTGCCAGCAGCCAAGTATCCCCCGCCGGGGGCTACACCTTC. Translation: CASSQVSPAGGYTF.

This clonotype was observed many times. The chain couples TRBV29-1 to TRBJ2-7, with a tentative D call TRBD2 (5 bases). The CDR3 length is 11 residues. Germline CDR1 and CDR2: SQVTM and ANQGSEA. The V end was cut by 4 bases, the J end by 1 base, with 5 bases between. This CDR3 reads CSVAGSYEQYF. CDR3 sequence (DNA): TGCAGCGTTGCGGGATCCTACGAGCAGTACTTC.

The V and J genes are TRBV27 and TRBJ2-7; 7 bases agree with TRBD2. The germline V gene has CDR1 MNHEY and CDR2 SMNVEV (reference sequence). Germline trimming cut 0 bases from V and 0 bases from J; bases unmatched to any gene: 11. This CDR3 comprises 18 residues. This chain's CDR3 is CASSLSGRLAQSSYEQYF. The CDR3 region has the DNA TGTGCCAGCAGTTTATCGGGAAGACTAGCCCAGAGCTCCTACGAGCAGTACTTC.

This clonotype was counted ten times or more. The gene calls are TRBV6-1 and TRBJ2-7; D unclear. V dropped 1 base and J dropped 4 bases, with 11 bases sitting between them. Germline V gene data show CDR1 as MNHNS and CDR2 as SASEGT. CDR3 length: 14 amino acids. The CDR3 DNA reads as TGTGCCAGCAGTGAAGGGCTGGGCTGGTACGAGCAGTACTTC. Translation: CASSEGLGWYEQYF.

There are many counts of this clonotype. The CDR3 reads CASSLDPGTGPNEQYF. The CDR3 bases are TGTGCCAGCAGCTTAGATCCTGGGACAGGGCCCAACGAGCAGTACTTC. V and J are TRBV7-6 and TRBJ2-7; 9 bases line up with TRBD1. The germline V gene encodes CDR1 SGHVS and CDR2 FNYEAQ. The CDR3 extends over 16 amino acids. The ends lost 1 base at V and 5 bases at J; junction bases unmatched: 9.

This clonotype was seen more than once but under ten times. V is TRBV9 and J is TRBJ2-3, with no clear D. The CDR3 totals 16 residues. CDR1 is SGDLS, CDR2 YYNGEE, per germline. V shed 4 bases and J shed 6 bases, with 21 bases lying between them. CDR3 residues: CASSPDEGLEADTQYF. CDR3 DNA: TGTGCCAGCAGCCCCGACGAAGGTTTAGAGGCTGATACGCAGTATTTT. The variable domain in full, completed from reference TRBV9 and TRBJ2-3, reads DSGVTQTPKHLITATGQRVTLRCSPRSGDLSVYWYQQSLDQGLQFLIQYYNGEERAKGNILERFSAQQFPDLHSELNLSSLELGDSALYFCASSPDEGLEADTQYFGPGTRLTVL.